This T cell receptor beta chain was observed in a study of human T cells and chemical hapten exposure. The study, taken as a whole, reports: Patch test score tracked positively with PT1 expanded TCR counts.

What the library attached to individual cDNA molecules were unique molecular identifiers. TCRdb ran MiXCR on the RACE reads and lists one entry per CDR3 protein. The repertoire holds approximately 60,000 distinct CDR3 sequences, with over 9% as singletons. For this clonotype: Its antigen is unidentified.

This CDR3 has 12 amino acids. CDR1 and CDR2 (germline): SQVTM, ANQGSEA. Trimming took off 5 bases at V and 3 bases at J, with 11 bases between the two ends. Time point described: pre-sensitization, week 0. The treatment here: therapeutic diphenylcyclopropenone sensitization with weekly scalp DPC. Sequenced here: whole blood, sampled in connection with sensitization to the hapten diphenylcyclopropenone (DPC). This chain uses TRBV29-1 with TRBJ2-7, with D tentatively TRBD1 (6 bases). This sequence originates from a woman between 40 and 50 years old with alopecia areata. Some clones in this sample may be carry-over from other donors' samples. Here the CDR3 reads CSVRDNSYEQYF. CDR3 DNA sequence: TGCAGCGTTCGGGACAACAGCTACGAGCAGTACTTC.